One and the same sample provided the 14 T cell receptor beta chains below, sequenced in a study of neurological immune-mediated disorders. TCRdb re-called the 5' RACE reads with MiXCR, one entry per CDR3 protein. This sample has about 62,000 distinct CDR3 sequences, with 3.5% to 4.5% found just once. The sequencing input was PBMCs. The source of these receptors is a woman aged 45-65 years with multiple sclerosis.

This clonotype was observed at least ten times. The chain couples TRBV6-2 or TRBV6-3 to TRBJ1-1; 8 bases are shared with TRBD1. V was clipped by 7 bases and J by 3 bases; unmatched bases: 7. Germline loops: CDR1 MNHEY, CDR2 SVGEGT. CDR3 length equals 14 residues. In DNA form, the CDR3 reads TGTGCCAGCACCTTAACAGGGGGATACACTGAAGCTTTCTTT. This translates into CASTLTGGYTEAFF.

In this sample, this clonotype turned up a few times. Possible read error: a much larger clone is one base away. The chain links TRBV20-1 to TRBJ2-7; 8 bases agree with TRBD2. The CDR3 totals 14 residues. Trimming took 6 bases from V and 2 from J; bases not matched to a gene: 9. The germline V gene has CDR1 DFQATT and CDR2 SNEGSKA (reference sequence). The CDR3: CSAGGGRTPYEQYF. The DNA of the CDR3 is TGCAGTGCGGGCGGGGGGCGAACACCCTACGAGCAGTACTTC.

Ten or more counts support this clonotype. This chain joins TRBV20-1 and TRBJ2-7; the match to TRBD2 covers 11 bases. The CDR3 has 14 amino acids. J was trimmed by 0 bases and V by 6 bases; bases with no gene match: 4. CDR1 and CDR2 (germline): DFQATT, SNEGSKA (reference sequence). The CDR3 DNA follows: TGCAGTGCGGAGGGGACTAGCGGCTCCTACGAGCAGTACTTC. Its translation is CSAEGTSGSYEQYF.

This clonotype was detected many times. The chain joins TRBV24-1 to TRBJ2-1; the match to TRBD2 covers 12 bases. V was pared by 3 bases and J by 7 bases, with 3 bases of the junction left unmatched. The CDR3 totals 15 residues. CDR1 and CDR2 (germline): KGHDR, SFDVKD. The CDR3 here is CATSDLAGGPNEQFF. CDR3 coding DNA: TGTGCCACCAGTGATCTAGCGGGAGGGCCGAATGAGCAGTTCTTC.

This clonotype was counted many times. The V and J genes are TRBV7-2 and TRBJ2-1; D is uncertain. Trimming took 1 base from V and 8 from J, leaving 12 bases between them. This CDR3 comprises 14 residues. Germline V lookup: CDR1 SGHTA, CDR2 FQGNSA. DNA of the CDR3: TGTGCCAGCAGCTTAGGATTCTCAAGCTATGAGCAGTTCTTC. This encodes CASSLGFSSYEQFF.

This clonotype was counted many times. The chain joins TRBV11-2 to TRBJ2-1; D might be TRBD2 (5 bases). The CDR3 is made up of 13 amino acids. Germline CDR1 SGHAT, CDR2 FQNNGV. Trimming pared 1 base from V and 8 bases from J, leaving 9 bases between. The CDR3 reads CASSLVRVYEQFF. The DNA for the CDR3 is TGTGCCAGCAGCTTAGTGAGGGTCTATGAGCAGTTCTTC.

This CDR3 is CSLSGGADTQYF. The DNA of the CDR3 is TGCAGTCTCAGCGGGGGGGCAGATACGCAGTATTTT. This chain links TRBV20-1 with TRBJ2-3; 10 positions match TRBD2. Looked up from germline, CDR1 is DFQATT and CDR2 is SNEGSKA (reference sequence). The CDR3 has 12 amino acids. Germline trimming cut 8 bases from V and 4 bases from J; bases unmatched to any gene: 3.

The chain joins TRBV29-1 to TRBJ1-1; TRBD1 agrees at 12 bases. Trimming took 6 bases from V and 7 from J; bases not matched to a gene: 9. Germline CDR1 and CDR2: SQVTM and ANQGSEA. The CDR3 spans 14 residues. The CDR3, as DNA: TGCAGCGTATCCGGGACAGGGGGCAAGAGTGAAGCTTTCTTT. Translated, it gives CSVSGTGGKSEAFF.

This clonotype came up many times. The rearrangement uses TRBV5-1 and TRBJ2-7; TRBD1 aligns across 7 bases. This CDR3 is built from 15 residues. Trimming took 0 bases from V and 3 from J; bases not matched to a gene: 6. Germline values: CDR1 SGHRS, CDR2 YFSETQ. CDR3 bases: TGCGCCAGCAGCTTGGCAACAGGGGTTCTCTACGAGCAGTACTTC. This codes for CASSLATGVLYEQYF.

This clonotype was recorded at least ten times. The chain links TRBV5-1 to TRBJ1-1; unclear D gene. The germline gives CDR1 SGHRS, CDR2 YFSETQ. The CDR3 has 15 amino acids. With 0 bases removed from V and 0 bases from J, the gap between germline ends came to 9 bases. The CDR3 DNA is TGCGCCAGCAGCTTGGGATCAGGAATGAACACTGAAGCTTTCTTT. It yields the protein CASSLGSGMNTEAFF.

As to this clonotype: A read error is possible here, since a much larger clone lies one base away. The J gene is TRBJ2-1, the V gene TRBV20-1; D might be TRBD1 (5 bases). The CDR3 runs 11 residues. Germline V lookup: CDR1 DFQATT, CDR2 SNEGSKA (reference sequence). Trimming stripped 5 bases from V and 9 bases from J, with 11 bases between. The CDR3 is CSAVKGLEQFF. The CDR3 coding sequence is TGCAGTGCTGTAAAGGGGCTTGAGCAGTTCTTC.

This clonotype was counted many times. V is TRBV6-6 and J is TRBJ2-7; perhaps TRBD1 as D (6 bases). The CDR3 contains 16 residues. With 5 bases removed from V and 4 bases from J, the gap between germline ends came to 21 bases. The germline V gene has CDR1 MNHNY and CDR2 SVGAGI (reference sequence). The CDR3 reads CASSQRGQFIGYEQYF. In nucleotides, the CDR3 is TGTGCCAGCAGTCAACGCGGACAGTTCATAGGGTACGAGCAGTACTTC.

This clonotype occurred many times. The chain couples TRBV18 to TRBJ1-1; the D is unclear. The CDR3 extends over 12 amino acids. Germline V gives CDR1 KGHSH, CDR2 LQKENI. V dropped 3 bases and J dropped 1 base, with 3 bases sitting between them. CDR3 DNA: TGTGCCAGCTCACCCGCGAACACTGAAGCTTTCTTT. This encodes CASSPANTEAFF.

In its sample, this clonotype was seen many times. The CDR3 sequence is CASSQGQHGYTF. CDR3 coding DNA: TGCGCCAGCAGCCAGGGACAGCATGGCTACACCTTC. This sequence joins TRBV4-3 and TRBJ1-2, with 7 bases lining up with TRBD1. The CDR3 runs 12 residues. J gave up 6 bases and V 3 bases, and 1 base lay outside the gene matches. Germline lookup yields CDR1 LGHNA and CDR2 YSLEER.